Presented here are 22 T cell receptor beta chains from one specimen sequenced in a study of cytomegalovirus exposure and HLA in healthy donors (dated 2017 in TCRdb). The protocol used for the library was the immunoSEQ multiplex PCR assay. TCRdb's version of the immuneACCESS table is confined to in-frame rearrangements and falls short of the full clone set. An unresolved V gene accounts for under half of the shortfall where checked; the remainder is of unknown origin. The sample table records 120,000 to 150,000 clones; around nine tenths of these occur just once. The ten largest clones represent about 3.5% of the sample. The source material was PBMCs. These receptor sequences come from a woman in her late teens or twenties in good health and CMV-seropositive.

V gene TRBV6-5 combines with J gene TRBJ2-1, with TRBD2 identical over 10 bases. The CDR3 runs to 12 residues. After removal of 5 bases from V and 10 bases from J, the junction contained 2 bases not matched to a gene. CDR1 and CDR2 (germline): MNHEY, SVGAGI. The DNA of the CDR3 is TGTGCCAGCAGTACGGGACTAGCGGAGCAGTTCTTC. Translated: CASSTGLAEQFF.

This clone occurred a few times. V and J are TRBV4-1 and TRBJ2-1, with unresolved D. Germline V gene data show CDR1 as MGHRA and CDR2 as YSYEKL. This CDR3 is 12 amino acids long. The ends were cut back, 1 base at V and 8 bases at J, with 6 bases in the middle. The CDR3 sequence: CASSQVQYEQFF. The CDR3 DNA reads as TGCGCCAGCAGCCAAGTCCAGTATGAGCAGTTCTTC.

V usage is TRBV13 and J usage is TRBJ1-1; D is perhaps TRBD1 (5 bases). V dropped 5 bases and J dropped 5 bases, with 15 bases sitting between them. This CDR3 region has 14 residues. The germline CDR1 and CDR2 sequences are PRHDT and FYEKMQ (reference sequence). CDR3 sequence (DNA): TGTGCCAGCAGCCGAACGGGGGGTAGGACTGAAGCTTTCTTT. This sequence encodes CASSRTGGRTEAFF.

The CDR3 DNA is TGCGCCAGCACCCAAGCGGGAGGGCAAGAGACCCAGTACTTC. Translated, it gives CASTQAGGQETQYF. This chain uses TRBV5-1 with TRBJ2-5; TRBD2 matches 10 bases. This CDR3 has 14 residues. The trim removed 6 bases at V and 2 bases at J, leaving 4 bases unmatched. Germline CDR1 and CDR2: SGHRS and YFSETQ.

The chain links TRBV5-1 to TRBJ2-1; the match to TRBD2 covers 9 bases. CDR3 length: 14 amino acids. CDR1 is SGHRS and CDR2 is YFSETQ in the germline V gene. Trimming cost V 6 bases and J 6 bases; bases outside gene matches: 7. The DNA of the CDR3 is TGCGCCAGCATCCCGCTAGCGGGATCCAATGAGCAGTTCTTC. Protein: CASIPLAGSNEQFF.

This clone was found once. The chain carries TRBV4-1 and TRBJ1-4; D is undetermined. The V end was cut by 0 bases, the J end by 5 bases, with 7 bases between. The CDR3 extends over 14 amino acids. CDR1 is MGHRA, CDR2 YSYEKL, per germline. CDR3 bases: TGCGCCAGCAGCCAAGATCAGTTCAATGAAAAACTGTTTTTT. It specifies CASSQDQFNEKLFF.

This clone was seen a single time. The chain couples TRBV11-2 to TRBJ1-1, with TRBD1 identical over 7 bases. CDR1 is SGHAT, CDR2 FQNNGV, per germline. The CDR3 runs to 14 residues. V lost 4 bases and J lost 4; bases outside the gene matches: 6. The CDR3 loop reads CASSYRQGGTEAFF. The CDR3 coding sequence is TGTGCCAGCAGCTACCGACAGGGCGGCACTGAAGCTTTCTTT.

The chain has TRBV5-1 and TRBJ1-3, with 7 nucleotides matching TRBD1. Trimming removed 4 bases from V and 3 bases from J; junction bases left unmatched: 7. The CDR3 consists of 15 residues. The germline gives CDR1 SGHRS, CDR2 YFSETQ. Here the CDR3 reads CASSAGQVDGNTIYF. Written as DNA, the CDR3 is TGCGCCAGCAGCGCAGGACAGGTCGATGGAAACACCATATATTTT.

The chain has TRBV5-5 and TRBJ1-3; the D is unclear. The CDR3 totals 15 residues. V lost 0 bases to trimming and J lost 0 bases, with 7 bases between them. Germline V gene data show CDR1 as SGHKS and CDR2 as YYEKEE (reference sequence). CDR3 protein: CASSLAYGSGNTIYF. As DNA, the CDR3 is TGTGCCAGCAGCTTGGCCTATGGCTCTGGAAACACCATATATTTT.

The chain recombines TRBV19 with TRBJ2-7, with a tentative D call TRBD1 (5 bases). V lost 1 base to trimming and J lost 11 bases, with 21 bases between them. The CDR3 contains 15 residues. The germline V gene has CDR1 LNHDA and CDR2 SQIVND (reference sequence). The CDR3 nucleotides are TGTGCCAGTAGTATAGTAAGAAGGGGCCCTCGACTGAAGTACTTC. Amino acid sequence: CASSIVRRGPRLKYF.

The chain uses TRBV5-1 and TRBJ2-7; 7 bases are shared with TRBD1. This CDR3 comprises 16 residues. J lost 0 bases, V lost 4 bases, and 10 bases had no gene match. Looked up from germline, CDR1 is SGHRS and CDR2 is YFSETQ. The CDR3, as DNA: TGCGCCAGCAGCCCGGGCCCCCGGGACAGCTCCTACGAGCAGTACTTC. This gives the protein CASSPGPRDSSYEQYF.

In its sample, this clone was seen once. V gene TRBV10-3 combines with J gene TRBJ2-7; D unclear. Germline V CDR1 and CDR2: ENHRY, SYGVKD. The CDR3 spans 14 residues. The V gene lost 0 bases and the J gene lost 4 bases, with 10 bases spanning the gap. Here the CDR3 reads CAISESGRQYEQYF. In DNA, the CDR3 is TGTGCCATCAGTGAGTCCGGCAGGCAATACGAGCAGTACTTC.

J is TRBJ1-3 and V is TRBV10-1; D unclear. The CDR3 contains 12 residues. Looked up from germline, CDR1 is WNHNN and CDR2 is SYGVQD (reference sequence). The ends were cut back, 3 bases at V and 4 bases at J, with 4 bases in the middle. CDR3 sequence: CASSDMGNTIYF. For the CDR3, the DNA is TGCGCCAGCAGTGATATGGGAAACACCATATATTTT.

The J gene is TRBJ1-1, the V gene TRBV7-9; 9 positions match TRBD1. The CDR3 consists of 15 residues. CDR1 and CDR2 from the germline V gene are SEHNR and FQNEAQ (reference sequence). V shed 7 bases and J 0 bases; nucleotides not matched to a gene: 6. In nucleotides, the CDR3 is TGTGCCAGCAAACGGGACAGGGCAATGAACACTGAAGCTTTCTTT. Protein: CASKRDRAMNTEAFF.

CDR3 loop: CASSSTGGLSQPQHF. Here the CDR3 DNA reads TGTGCCAGCAGTTCGACAGGGGGCCTGAGTCAGCCCCAGCATTTT. The chain couples TRBV7-8 to TRBJ1-5; the match to TRBD1 covers 10 bases. The V gene's germline CDR1 is SGHVS and CDR2 FQNEAQ. V shed 6 bases, J shed 6 bases, and the junction held 8 bases outside the gene matches. The CDR3 is made up of 15 amino acids.

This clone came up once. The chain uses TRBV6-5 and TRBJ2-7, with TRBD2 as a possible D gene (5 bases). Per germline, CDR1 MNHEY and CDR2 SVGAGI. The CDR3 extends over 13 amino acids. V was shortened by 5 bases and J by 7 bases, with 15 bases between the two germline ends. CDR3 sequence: CASSKRTGWEQYF. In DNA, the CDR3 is TGTGCCAGCAGTAAACGGACGGGGTGGGAGCAGTACTTC.

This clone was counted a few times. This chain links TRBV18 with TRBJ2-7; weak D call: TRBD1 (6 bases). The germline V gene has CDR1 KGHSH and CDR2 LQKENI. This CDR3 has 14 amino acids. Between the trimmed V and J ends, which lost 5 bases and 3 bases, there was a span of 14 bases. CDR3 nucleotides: TGTGCCAGCTCATACAGGGTAATCGACTACGAGCAGTACTTC. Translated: CASSYRVIDYEQYF.

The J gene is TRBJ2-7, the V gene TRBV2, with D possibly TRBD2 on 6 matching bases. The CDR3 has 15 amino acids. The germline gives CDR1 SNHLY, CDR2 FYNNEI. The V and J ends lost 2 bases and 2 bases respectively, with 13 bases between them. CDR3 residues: CASSESAGSTYEQYF. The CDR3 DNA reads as TGTGCCAGCAGTGAATCTGCGGGGTCGACCTACGAGCAGTACTTC.

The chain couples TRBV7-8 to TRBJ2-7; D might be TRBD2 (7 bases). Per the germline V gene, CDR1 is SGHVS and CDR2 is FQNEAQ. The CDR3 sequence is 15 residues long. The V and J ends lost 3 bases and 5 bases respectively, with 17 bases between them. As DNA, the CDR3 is TGTGCCAGCAGCTTGGGACTGGGGGGGCCCGACGAGCAGTACTTC. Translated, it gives CASSLGLGGPDEQYF.

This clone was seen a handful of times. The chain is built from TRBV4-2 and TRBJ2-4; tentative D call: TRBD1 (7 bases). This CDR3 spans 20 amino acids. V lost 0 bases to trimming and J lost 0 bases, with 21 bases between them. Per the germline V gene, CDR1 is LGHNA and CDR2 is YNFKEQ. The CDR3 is CASSQDNPQGEVLAKNIQYF. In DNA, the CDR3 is TGTGCCAGCAGCCAAGATAACCCCCAGGGGGAGGTACTAGCCAAAAACATTCAGTACTTC.

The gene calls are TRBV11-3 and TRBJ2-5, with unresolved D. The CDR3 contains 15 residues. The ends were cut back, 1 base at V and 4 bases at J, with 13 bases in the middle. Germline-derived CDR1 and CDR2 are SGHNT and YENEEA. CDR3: CASSLVYGRIETQYF. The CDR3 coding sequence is TGTGCCAGCAGCTTAGTATATGGCAGGATAGAGACCCAGTACTTC.

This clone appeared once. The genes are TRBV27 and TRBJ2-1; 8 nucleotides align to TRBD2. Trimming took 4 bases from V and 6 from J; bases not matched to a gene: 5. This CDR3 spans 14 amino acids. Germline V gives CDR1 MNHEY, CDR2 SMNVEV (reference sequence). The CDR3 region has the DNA TGTGCCAGCAGTTGGACTAGCAGACGCAATGAGCAGTTCTTC. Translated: CASSWTSRRNEQFF.